This T cell receptor beta chain came from a study of blood T cell repertoires in COVID-19. The assay was immunoSEQ multiplex PCR, and TCRdb's table has in-frame clones only and misses some. The profile covers roughly 360,000 clones, with 88% appearing a single time and about 0.89% taken by the ten largest. The TCR was taken from a woman aged 30 to 39 with acute COVID-19. The sequenced sample consisted of PBMCs or T cells enriched from blood (not recorded which).

CDR3: CAWSSVRVNEQFF. DNA of the CDR3: TGTGCCTGGAGTTCTGTCAGGGTAAATGAGCAGTTCTTC. The chain joins TRBV30 to TRBJ2-1, with TRBD1 as a possible D gene (5 bases). Germline assignment: CDR1 GTSNPN and CDR2 SVGIG (reference sequence). CDR3 length equals 13 residues. Trimming pared 2 bases from V and 7 bases from J, leaving 12 bases between.